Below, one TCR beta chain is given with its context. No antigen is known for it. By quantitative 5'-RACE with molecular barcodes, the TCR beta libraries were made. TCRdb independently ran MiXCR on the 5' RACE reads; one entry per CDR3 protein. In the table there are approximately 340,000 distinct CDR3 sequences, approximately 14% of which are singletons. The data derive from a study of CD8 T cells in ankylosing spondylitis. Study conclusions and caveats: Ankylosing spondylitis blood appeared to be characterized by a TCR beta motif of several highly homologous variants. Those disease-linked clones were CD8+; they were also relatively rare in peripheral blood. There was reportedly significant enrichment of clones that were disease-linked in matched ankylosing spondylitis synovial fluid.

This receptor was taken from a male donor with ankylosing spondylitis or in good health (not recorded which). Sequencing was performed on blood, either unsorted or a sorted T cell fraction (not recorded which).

The CDR3 here is CASSLMSGSTREQYF. The DNA for the CDR3 is TGTGCCAGCAGCTTAATGAGCGGGAGCACTCGCGAGCAGTACTTC. The chain is built from TRBV7-9 and TRBJ2-7; 8 bases match TRBD2. V lost 2 bases and J lost 6; bases outside the gene matches: 9. Germline lookup yields CDR1 SEHNR and CDR2 FQNEAQ (reference sequence). This CDR3 comprises 15 residues. Full variable domain (remainder filled in from reference TRBV7-9 and TRBJ2-7): DTGVSQNPRHKITKRGQNVTFRCDPISEHNRLYWYRQTLGQGPEFLTYFQNEAQLEKSRLLSDRFSAERPKGSFSTLEIQRTEQGDSAMYLCASSLMSGSTREQYFGPGTRLTVT.